The table lists the clone carrying this T cell receptor beta chain with a few counts. Per germline, CDR1 MNHNS and CDR2 SASEGT. The CDR3 extends over 13 amino acids. Losses at the gene ends were 3 bases for V and 4 bases for J; bases not matched to a gene: 1. This sample stems from a study of cytomegalovirus exposure and HLA in healthy donors. This PCR relied on a set of 60 Vbeta primers and 13 Jbeta primers. TCRdb keeps only in-frame clones here, not all; method: immunoSEQ multiplex PCR. The table lists 76,000 or so clones, around 70% of them singletons, with about 16% in the top ten. The material sequenced was PBMCs. This chain uses TRBV6-1 with TRBJ1-2, with 8 bases fitting TRBD1. This receptor was taken from a woman aged 40 to 49 in good health and CMV-seropositive. DNA for the CDR3: TGTGCCAGCAGTGACGGACAGGGCTATGGCTACACCTTC. The encoded protein is CASSDGQGYGYTF.